The T cell receptor (beta chain) described here comes from a study of identifying expanded T cells in peripheral blood. Study results and caveats: Roughly 1.2 clones differed between technical replicates, versus around 15 and 19 over time. Across healthy donors, higher total template counts meant significantly greater approximately 2-week count variance.

Healthy donors had no documented immune events, such as infections, while sampled. This CDR3 comprises 14 residues. Germline V lookup: CDR1 MNHEY, CDR2 SVGAGI. The V gene lost 0 bases and the J gene lost 8 bases, with 11 bases spanning the gap. The repertoire was sequenced with immunoSEQ multiplex PCR; TCRdb's copy has only in-frame clones and lacks some. The sample records some 80,000 clones, around 90% being singletons. Of note for this clone: The antigen is unknown.

Sequencing was performed on blood. The V call is TRBV6-5, the J call TRBJ2-1; D call uncertain. The sequence derives from a person aged 18-69 years in good health. The CDR3 sequence: CASSYSKSADEQFF. DNA for the CDR3: TGTGCCAGCAGTTACTCGAAGTCTGCGGATGAGCAGTTCTTC.